This entry lists 19 T cell receptor beta chains sequenced from one sample in a study of shared clonotypes between healthy human individuals. Profiling relied on immunoSEQ multiplex PCR, and the TCRdb table lists in-frame clones only, not all of them. The repertoire has some 2,400,000 clones, approximately 96% of them found once; the top ten carry more than 0.1%. The sample taken for sequencing was naive CD4+ T cells sorted from blood. Described subset: CD45RA+ positively selected. Every receptor here comes from a man aged 18 to 35 in good health.

On this clone: Other DNA sequences in this sample translate to the same CDR3. The chain links TRBV5-1 to TRBJ2-3, with 9 bases identical to TRBD1. With 0 bases clipped from V and 4 bases from J, the junction kept 0 bases outside the gene matches. The CDR3 covers 14 residues. CDR1 is SGHRS, CDR2 YFSETQ, per germline. The CDR3 here is CASSLGDRADTQYF. Written as DNA, the CDR3 is TGCGCCAGCAGCTTGGGGGACAGGGCAGATACGCAGTATTTT.

A note on this clone: Other DNA sequences in the same sample also yield this CDR3. The chain employs TRBV18 and TRBJ2-7; 8 nucleotides match TRBD2. The CDR3 length is 15 residues. Germline values: CDR1 KGHSH, CDR2 LQKENI. The J segment lost 0 bases and the V segment lost 0 bases, leaving 1 base of the junction unmatched. For the CDR3, the DNA is TGTGCCAGCTCACCACCGAGCGGGAGCTCCTACGAGCAGTACTTC. Translated, it gives CASSPPSGSSYEQYF.

This sequence joins TRBV4-1 and TRBJ1-5; 7 bases match TRBD1. V shed 3 bases, J shed 6 bases, and the junction held 5 bases outside the gene matches. CDR3 length: 14 residues. Germline V lookup: CDR1 MGHRA, CDR2 YSYEKL. This CDR3 reads CASSHTRQGQPQHF. The CDR3 nucleotides are TGCGCCAGCAGCCACACTAGACAGGGTCAGCCCCAGCATTTT.

In DNA, the CDR3 is TGTGCCAGCAGTTCCCTGGTGGGCCAGGGCTCCTACAATGAGCAGTTCTTC. It translates to CASSSLVGQGSYNEQFF. V gene TRBV28 combines with J gene TRBJ2-1; D might be TRBD1 (5 bases). Trimming took 4 bases from V and 0 from J, leaving 16 bases between them. Germline loops: CDR1 MDHEN, CDR2 SYDVKM. This CDR3 contains 17 residues. The whole variable domain, remainder taken from reference TRBV28 and TRBJ2-1, is DVKVTQSSRYLVKRTGEKVFLECVQDMDHENMFWYRQDPGLGLRLIYFSYDVKMKEKGDIPEGYSVSREKKERFSLILESASTNQTSMYLCASSSLVGQGSYNEQFFGPGTRLTVL.

The rearrangement links TRBV6-5 to TRBJ2-3; D gene uncertain. Trimming took 8 bases from V and 3 from J, leaving 6 bases between them. CDR1 is MNHEY, CDR2 SVGAGI, per germline. CDR3 length: 11 residues. The CDR3 DNA reads as TGTGCCAGCGGCTTTACAGATACGCAGTATTTT. Residues: CASGFTDTQYF.

This clone turned up a few times. The chain is built from TRBV7-2 and TRBJ2-5; D ambiguous. The CDR3 runs to 14 residues. Germline V CDR1 and CDR2: SGHTA, FQGNSA. V was clipped by 1 base and J by 3 bases, with 9 bases between them. The CDR3 protein is CASSLGYRKETQYF. The CDR3, as DNA: TGTGCCAGCAGCTTAGGGTATCGTAAAGAGACCCAGTACTTC.

V gene TRBV5-1 combines with J gene TRBJ2-5; 8 bases map to TRBD2. Trimming at V came to 4 bases and at J to 11 bases, leaving 7 bases not matched to a gene. This CDR3 is 12 amino acids long. CDR1 and CDR2 (germline): SGHRS, YFSETQ. The DNA of the CDR3 is TGCGCCAGCAGCCTCGGAGCGGGGGAGCAGTACTTC. It specifies CASSLGAGEQYF.

This clone appeared a single time. The chain is built from TRBV6-5 and TRBJ2-7; the D gene is possibly TRBD2 (5 bases). The V and J ends lost 6 bases and 2 bases respectively, with 17 bases between them. Germline V gene sequence: CDR1 MNHEY, CDR2 SVGAGI. The CDR3 consists of 15 residues. The CDR3 loop reads CASSPYSRGTYEQYF. In DNA form, the CDR3 reads TGTGCCAGCAGCCCGTACAGTCGGGGTACCTACGAGCAGTACTTC.

This chain joins TRBV28 and TRBJ2-3, with 10 nucleotides matching TRBD1. With V trimmed by 7 bases and J by 2 bases, 9 bases remained unmatched. The CDR3 extends over 16 amino acids. Germline CDR1 MDHEN, CDR2 SYDVKM. This chain's CDR3 is CASTRGGQGYTDTQYF. CDR3 in DNA: TGTGCCAGCACCCGAGGGGGACAGGGGTACACAGATACGCAGTATTTT.

V and J are TRBV2 and TRBJ2-1, with TRBD2 matching over 8 bases. V lost 4 bases to trimming and J lost 12 bases; unmatched junction nucleotides: 2. This CDR3 has 11 residues. Per the germline V gene, CDR1 is SNHLY and CDR2 is FYNNEI. The chain's CDR3 is CASSALAGQFF. The CDR3 DNA follows: TGTGCCAGCAGTGCCCTAGCGGGGCAGTTCTTC.

The chain has TRBV15 and TRBJ2-7, with D hard to call. V gave up 1 base and J gave up 0 bases, with 13 bases separating them. Germline loops: CDR1 LNHNV, CDR2 YYDKDF (reference sequence). The CDR3 runs to 16 residues. As DNA, the CDR3 is TGTGCCACCAGCAGAGTCGAATTAGGGTCCTCCTACGAGCAGTACTTC. Its translation is CATSRVELGSSYEQYF. The whole variable domain, filled in from reference TRBV15 and TRBJ2-7, reads DAMVIQNPRYQVTQFGKPVTLSCSQTLNHNVMYWYQQKSSQAPKLLFHYYDKDFNNEADTPDNFQSRRPNTSFCFLDIRSPGLGDTAMYLCATSRVELGSSYEQYFGPGTRLTVT.

The chain is built from TRBV9 and TRBJ2-5; tentative D call: TRBD1 (6 bases). V was trimmed by 0 bases and J by 0 bases, leaving 15 bases between them. The germline CDR1 and CDR2 sequences are SGDLS and YYNGEE. CDR3 length: 17 amino acids. The CDR3 reads CASSVGGTGMYQETQYF. DNA for the CDR3: TGTGCCAGCAGCGTAGGAGGAACAGGGATGTACCAAGAGACCCAGTACTTC.

The rearrangement uses TRBV5-1 and TRBJ2-7; tentative D call: TRBD1 (6 bases). The V end lost 2 bases, the J end lost 4 bases, and 19 bases lay between the germline ends. Germline V gene lookup returns CDR1 SGHRS and CDR2 YFSETQ. The CDR3 totals 16 residues. CDR3 DNA sequence: TGCGCCAGCAGCTTTACCAGGGGCTTTCTTGGGTACGAGCAGTACTTC. Amino acid sequence: CASSFTRGFLGYEQYF.

The rearrangement joins TRBV10-3 to TRBJ1-2, with TRBD1 matching 10 bases. The CDR3 contains 19 residues. Losses at the gene ends were 4 bases for V and 8 bases for J; bases not matched to a gene: 22. Germline CDR1 ENHRY, CDR2 SYGVKD. CDR3 loop: CAISGNRQGAREEEGGYTF. The CDR3 nucleotides read TGTGCCATCAGTGGGAATCGACAGGGGGCCAGAGAGGAAGAGGGAGGCTACACCTTC.

V usage is TRBV18 and J usage is TRBJ2-3; D unclear. Between the trimmed V and J ends, which lost 0 bases and 5 bases, there was a span of 6 bases. The CDR3 extends over 13 amino acids. Per the germline V gene, CDR1 is KGHSH and CDR2 is LQKENI. CDR3: CASSPPVGDTQYF. The CDR3 DNA reads TGTGCCAGCTCACCACCGGTGGGAGATACGCAGTATTTT.

The chain carries TRBV6-5 and TRBJ1-1; D ambiguous. Between the trimmed V and J ends, which lost 0 bases and 7 bases, there was a span of 12 bases. CDR1 is MNHEY, CDR2 SVGAGI, per germline. The CDR3 is 14 amino acids. The CDR3: CASSYSLAAFEAFF. CDR3 nucleotide sequence: TGTGCCAGCAGTTACTCGTTGGCAGCCTTTGAAGCTTTCTTT.

The genes are TRBV19 and TRBJ2-7; weak D call: TRBD1 (6 bases). The CDR3 is made up of 15 amino acids. Germline CDR1 is LNHDA and CDR2 is SQIVND (reference sequence). V gave up 5 bases and J gave up 1 base, with 15 bases separating them. The CDR3 DNA reads as TGTGCCAGTAGTCCGGGACACCTGCTATCCTACGAGCAGTACTTC. As protein: CASSPGHLLSYEQYF.

This clone has just one count. The rearrangement links TRBV7-8 to TRBJ1-5, with TRBD1 matching over 7 bases. The CDR3 covers 16 residues. The V gene end was trimmed by 5 bases and the J gene end by 0 bases; junction bases not matched to a gene: 7. Germline CDR1 and CDR2: SGHVS and FQNEAQ. The CDR3 nucleotides are TGTGCCAGCAGCCCGTACAGGGGAGGTAGCAATCAGCCCCAGCATTTT. It specifies CASSPYRGGSNQPQHF.

The chain recombines TRBV6-6 with TRBJ2-5, with D hard to call. V lost 6 bases and J 3 bases, leaving 11 bases between the germline ends. Germline V gene lookup returns CDR1 MNHNY and CDR2 SVGAGI (reference sequence). The CDR3 runs to 13 residues. The CDR3 DNA reads TGTGCCAGCAGGGGCAGACCTGAAGAGACCCAGTACTTC. Translating it yields CASRGRPEETQYF.